This is a list of T cell receptor beta chains from one sample in a study of shared clonotypes between healthy human individuals. TCRdb keeps only in-frame clones here, not all; method: immunoSEQ multiplex PCR. Of about 2.5 million clones listed, 80% to 95% are singletons. Sample: naive CD4+ T cells from PBMCs. The receptors were sampled from a man aged 18 to 29 in good health. Some clones in this sample may be carry-over from other donors' samples. CDR3s include the opening cysteine and the closing phenylalanine or tryptophan. The order of the fields is clone size, V gene, D gene, J gene, CDR3 protein, CDR3 DNA. The D gene is left open where the match is weak. Rows give clone size only sometimes, using once, few, many, or a class for an expanded clone.

-,TRBV30,-,TRBJ1-4,CAASQGGEKLFF,TGTGCCGCTAGTCAGGGTGGGGAAAAACTGTTTTTT
-,TRBV4-1,TRBD2,TRBJ2-7,CASSPWTSGYEQYF,TGCGCCAGCAGCCCTTGGACTAGCGGTTACGAGCAGTACTTC
once,TRBV5-4,TRBD2,TRBJ2-1,CASSAGGLADNYNEQFF,TGTGCCAGCAGCGCCGGCGGACTAGCGGATAACTACAATGAGCAGTTCTTC
-,TRBV7-3,-,TRBJ2-3,CASSLTGDATFTDTQYF,TGTGCCAGCAGCTTAACAGGCGACGCTACCTTCACAGATACGCAGTATTTT
-,TRBV7-9,-,TRBJ2-7,CASSLLTGGASDEQYF,TGTGCCAGCAGCCTACTGACGGGGGGCGCCTCCGACGAGCAGTACTTC
few,TRBV10-3,TRBD1,TRBJ1-1,CATSDRVESEAFF,TGTGCCACAAGCGACAGGGTGGAGTCTGAAGCTTTCTTT
-,TRBV5-1,-,TRBJ2-7,CASSLSDYEQYF,TGCGCCAGCAGCTTGTCAGATTACGAGCAGTACTTC
-,TRBV5-1,-,TRBJ1-4,CASTLGPNEKLFF,TGCGCCAGCACCTTAGGCCCTAATGAAAAACTGTTTTTT
-,TRBV13,TRBD2,TRBJ2-7,CASSSLAQRESNEQYF,TGTGCCAGCAGCTCCCTCGCCCAGCGGGAGTCTAACGAGCAGTACTTC
-,TRBV6-1,-,TRBJ1-2,CASSDQPVGRGYGYTF,TGTGCCAGCAGTGACCAACCGGTGGGCAGGGGCTATGGCTACACCTTC
-,TRBV21-1,-,TRBJ1-2,CASSTVTPGGYDYGYTF,TGTGCCAGCAGCACCGTTACTCCGGGGGGGTACGACTATGGCTACACCTTC
-,TRBV27,-,TRBJ1-5,CASSGRGGNQPQHF,TGTGCCAGCAGCGGGCGGGGGGGCAATCAGCCCCAGCATTTT
-,TRBV2,-,TRBJ1-5,CASSEAGVAVEPQHF,TGTGCCAGCAGTGAAGCGGGAGTTGCGGTAGAGCCCCAGCATTTT
-,TRBV28,-,TRBJ1-4,CAIALNQGEKLFF,TGTGCCATCGCCCTTAATCAGGGGGAAAAACTGTTTTTT
-,TRBV28,-,TRBJ1-1,CASSFGGTNTEAFF,TGTGCCAGCAGTTTTGGAGGGACGAACACTGAAGCTTTCTTT
-,TRBV28,-,TRBJ1-5,CASSLSGGGGPQHF,TGTGCCAGCAGTCTATCCGGGGGAGGTGGGCCCCAGCATTTT
once,TRBV11-2,TRBD2,TRBJ2-7,CASSPRTSGRGPYEQYF,TGTGCCAGCAGCCCCCGGACTAGCGGGAGAGGTCCCTACGAGCAGTACTTC
-,TRBV6-1,-,TRBJ1-4,CASSEARLATNEKLFF,TGTGCCAGCAGTGAAGCCCGACTAGCAACTAATGAAAAACTGTTTTTT
-,TRBV30,-,TRBJ1-6,CAWSRQGIGSLGNSPLHF,TGTGCCTGGAGCCGGCAGGGGATAGGCTCCCTAGGGAATTCACCCCTCCACTTT
-,TRBV7-2,-,TRBJ1-2,CASSQLAGEGYTF,TGTGCCAGCAGCCAATTAGCGGGGGAGGGCTACACCTTC
-,TRBV15,-,TRBJ2-5,CATSSDPQETQYF,TGTGCCACCAGCTCGGACCCGCAAGAGACCCAGTACTTC
-,TRBV2,-,TRBJ2-1,CASSIGLYNEQFF,TGTGCCAGCAGTATTGGACTGTACAATGAGCAGTTCTTC
-,TRBV7-9,-,TRBJ2-7,CASSLRLGYEQYF,TGTGCCAGCAGCTTAAGACTTGGTTACGAGCAGTACTTC
-,TRBV6-1,TRBD1,TRBJ2-5,CASRGQVFETQYF,TGTGCCAGCAGGGGACAGGTATTTGAGACCCAGTACTTC
-,TRBV28,TRBD1,TRBJ1-5,CATYPGTGYFYSNQPQHF,TGTGCCACTTACCCCGGGACAGGGTATTTTTATAGCAATCAGCCCCAGCATTTT
-,TRBV9,TRBD1,TRBJ2-3,CASSVVGQGADTQYF,TGTGCCAGCAGCGTAGTAGGTCAGGGGGCAGATACGCAGTATTTT
-,TRBV28,-,TRBJ1-2,CASSPGQHYGYTF,TGTGCCAGCAGCCCAGGACAGCACTATGGCTACACCTTC
-,TRBV19,-,TRBJ2-7,CASSLKLDYEQYF,TGTGCCAGTAGCCTAAAATTGGACTACGAGCAGTACTTC
-,TRBV7-2,TRBD2,TRBJ2-7,CASSLGLAGVYEQYF,TGTGCCAGCAGCTTGGGACTAGCGGGAGTGTACGAGCAGTACTTC
-,TRBV6-1,-,TRBJ1-1,CASRVLNTEAFF,TGTGCCAGCAGGGTTTTGAACACTGAAGCTTTCTTT
-,TRBV28,-,TRBJ2-7,CASSLAGPRSSYEQYF,TGTGCCAGCAGTTTAGCGGGCCCGAGGAGCTCCTACGAGCAGTACTTC
-,TRBV10-3,-,TRBJ1-2,CAISESSLVLYGYTF,TGTGCCATCAGTGAGTCTTCCTTGGTTCTGTATGGCTACACCTTC
-,TRBV18,TRBD2,TRBJ2-3,CASSPALAGVTTDTQYF,TGTGCCAGCTCACCGGCACTAGCGGGAGTTACGACAGATACGCAGTATTTT
-,TRBV28,TRBD1,TRBJ2-1,CASSHEQGFFGNEQFF,TGTGCCAGCAGCCATGAACAGGGGTTTTTTGGGAATGAGCAGTTCTTC
-,TRBV6-4,-,TRBJ2-1,CASSELTSNEQFF,TGTGCCAGCAGTGAGTTGACTTCCAATGAGCAGTTCTTC
-,TRBV28,-,TRBJ1-3,CASSSGGGTSGNTIYF,TGTGCCAGCAGTTCCGGGGGGGGGACCTCTGGAAACACCATATATTTT
-,TRBV7-2,-,TRBJ1-4,CASSASINRVQEKLFF,TGTGCCAGCAGCGCGAGCATAAACAGGGTTCAAGAAAAACTGTTTTTT